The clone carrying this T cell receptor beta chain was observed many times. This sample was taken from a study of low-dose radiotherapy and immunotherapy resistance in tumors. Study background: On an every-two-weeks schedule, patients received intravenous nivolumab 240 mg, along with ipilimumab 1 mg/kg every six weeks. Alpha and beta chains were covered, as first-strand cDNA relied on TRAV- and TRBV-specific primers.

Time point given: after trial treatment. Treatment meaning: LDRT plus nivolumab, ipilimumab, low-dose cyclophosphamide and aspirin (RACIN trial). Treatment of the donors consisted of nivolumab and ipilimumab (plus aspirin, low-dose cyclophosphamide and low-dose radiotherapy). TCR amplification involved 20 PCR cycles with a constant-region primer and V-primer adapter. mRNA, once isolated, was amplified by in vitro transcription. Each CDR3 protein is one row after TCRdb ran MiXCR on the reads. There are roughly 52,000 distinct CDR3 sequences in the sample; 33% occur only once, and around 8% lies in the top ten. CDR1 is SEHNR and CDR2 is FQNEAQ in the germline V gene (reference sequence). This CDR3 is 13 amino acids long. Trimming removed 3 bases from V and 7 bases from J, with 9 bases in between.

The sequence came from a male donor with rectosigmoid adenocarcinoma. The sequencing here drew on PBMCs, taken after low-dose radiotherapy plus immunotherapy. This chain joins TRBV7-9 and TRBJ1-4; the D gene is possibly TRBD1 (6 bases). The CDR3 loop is CASSFGGREKLFF. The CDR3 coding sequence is TGTGCCAGCAGCTTTGGGGGGCGTGAAAAACTGTTTTTT.